These 30 T cell receptor beta chains came from one sample sequenced in a study of vaccination effects on CD4 cells after COVID-19 (dated by TCRdb to 2022 to 2024). The ViraFEST assay stimulated PBMC with viral peptide pools and then used TCR sequencing to identify antigen-specific CD4+ T cell clonotypes by expansion. After 10 days of culture, CD4+ T cells were isolated with the EasySep CD4+ T cell isolation kit. The absence of prior SARS-CoV-2 infection in healthy vaccine recipients was confirmed by negative nucleocapsid antibodies before and after vaccination. No antigens are known for them. The library relied on the immunoSEQ multiplex PCR assay. Here the immuneACCESS table is served through TCRdb, limited to in-frame sequences with V and J called. Missing clones are a known gap in these copies; in checked studies unresolved V genes cover under half, and the rest lacks a known reason. The sample records about 73,000 clones, about four fifths of which are singletons. The ten largest clones represent 2.5% to 3% of the sample.

Here the sequenced sample was CD4+ T cells from PBMCs cultured with HCoV-NL63 spike peptides, taken before COVID-19 vaccination. Reading the label with the study, this specimen's cell subset or site is: HCoV-NL63 spike overlapping peptide pool stimulation. The origin of the receptors is a human donor who received a COVID-19 vaccine.

V is TRBV7-3 and J is TRBJ2-6, with D perhaps assigned TRBD1 or TRBD2 (5 bases each). This CDR3 has 15 residues. The V end lost 1 base, the J end lost 2 bases, and 6 bases lay between the germline ends. Germline values: CDR1 SGHTA, CDR2 FQGTGA. The CDR3: CASSLMGAGANVLTF. In DNA form, the CDR3 reads TGTGCCAGCAGCTTAATGGGGGCTGGGGCCAACGTCCTGACTTTC.

The J gene is TRBJ2-7, the V gene TRBV2; TRBD1 might be the D (5 bases). The ends were cut back, 1 base at V and 5 bases at J, with 18 bases in the middle. Looked up from germline, CDR1 is SNHLY and CDR2 is FYNNEI. The CDR3 length is 16 residues. The CDR3 DNA reads TGTGCCAGCAGTGAAGTAGGAGACAGCTGGGCCAACGAGCAGTACGTC. Encoded protein: CASSEVGDSWANEQYV.

This clone was counted only a few times. The chain links TRBV6-5 to TRBJ2-1; D perhaps matches TRBD1 (6 bases). The CDR3 is 14 residues long. Per germline, CDR1 MNHEY and CDR2 SVGAGI. Trimming removed 5 bases at V and 6 bases at J, with 14 bases between. The CDR3 DNA is TGTGCCAGCAGTCAGGGGATTTTCGGCAATGAGCAGTTCTTC. This sequence encodes CASSQGIFGNEQFF.

The chain joins TRBV5-1 to TRBJ1-3; no reliable D call. Trimming took 0 bases from V and 2 from J, leaving 9 bases between them. The CDR3 extends over 15 amino acids. Germline CDR1 reads SGHRS; CDR2 reads YFSETQ. This CDR3 reads CASSLAGVAGNTIYF. CDR3 nucleotide sequence: TGCGCCAGCAGCTTGGCCGGGGTTGCTGGAAACACCATATATTTT.

The chain has TRBV5-8 and TRBJ2-2; D might be TRBD2 (6 bases). Germline V CDR1 and CDR2: SGHTS, YDEGEE. The CDR3 loop spans 14 amino acids. Trimming shortened V by 9 bases and J by 5 bases, and 17 bases separated the two germline ends. CDR3 in amino acids: CATRAGLWTGELFF. Here the CDR3 DNA reads TGTGCCACAAGGGCGGGGTTATGGACCGGGGAGCTGTTTTTT.

The chain links TRBV10-1 to TRBJ2-3, with TRBD1 as a possible D gene (5 bases). Trimming shortened V by 6 bases and J by 0 bases, and 13 bases separated the two germline ends. The germline V gene has CDR1 WNHNN and CDR2 SYGVQD (reference sequence). The CDR3 has 15 amino acids. For the CDR3, the DNA is TGCGCCAGCAGCTACGGACAAACTAGCACAGATACGCAGTATTTT. The encoded protein is CASSYGQTSTDTQYF.

This clone occurred once. This sequence joins TRBV28 and TRBJ1-1; the match to TRBD1 covers 7 bases. The CDR3 is 14 residues long. V lost 5 bases to trimming and J lost 7 bases; unmatched junction nucleotides: 10. Per germline, CDR1 MDHEN and CDR2 SYDVKM. As DNA, the CDR3 is TGTGCCAGCAGTATATATCAGGGGGATATTGAAGCTTTCTTT. The encoded protein is CASSIYQGDIEAFF.

J is TRBJ2-3 and V is TRBV5-8; TRBD1 is a possible D gene (6 bases). The ends were cut back, 0 bases at V and 4 bases at J, with 15 bases in the middle. The CDR3 extends over 16 amino acids. Per germline, CDR1 SGHTS and CDR2 YDEGEE. DNA for the CDR3: TGTGCCAGCAGCTTGGCCCGAGACAGGATCTCAGATACGCAGTATTTT. Its translation: CASSLARDRISDTQYF.

This rearrangement joins TRBV11-1 to TRBJ2-3; D gene uncertain. The V gene's germline CDR1 is SGHAT and CDR2 FQDESV (reference sequence). The length of the CDR3 is 12 residues. The V end was cut by 1 base, the J end by 5 bases, with 4 bases between. The DNA for the CDR3 is TGTGCCAGCAGCTTAGGGCGAGATACGCAGTATTTT. Protein product: CASSLGRDTQYF.

This chain uses TRBV27 with TRBJ2-7; the D gene could be TRBD1 or TRBD2 (5 bases each). V lost 4 bases and J 3 bases, leaving 7 bases between the germline ends. CDR3 size: 12 residues. Germline loops: CDR1 MNHEY, CDR2 SMNVEV (reference sequence). CDR3 sequence: CASSWGIYEQYV. As DNA, the CDR3 is TGTGCCAGCAGTTGGGGGATCTACGAGCAGTACGTC.

The chain carries TRBV25-1 and TRBJ2-3; 8 bases are a match to TRBD2. Germline assignment: CDR1 MGHDK and CDR2 SYGVNS. V lost 10 bases and J lost 3; bases outside the gene matches: 9. This CDR3 has 14 amino acids. Written as DNA, the CDR3 is TGTGCCACCCGCCGGGGGGGGAAGACAGATACGCAGTATTTT. As protein: CATRRGGKTDTQYF.

The chain links TRBV7-8 to TRBJ2-5, with a possible D match to TRBD2 (7 bases). The CDR3 has 16 residues. V lost 3 bases and J 1 base, leaving 15 bases between the germline ends. Germline V gene lookup returns CDR1 SGHVS and CDR2 FQNEAQ. For the CDR3, the DNA is TGTGCCAGCAGCTTGGGGATAGGGGGGGGCCAAGAGACCCAGTACTTC. Translating it yields CASSLGIGGGQETQYF.

The CDR3 loop reads CASSPLDREHQGYTF. The DNA of the CDR3 is TGTGCCAGCAGTCCATTGGACAGGGAGCATCAGGGCTACACCTTC. V gene TRBV25-1 combines with J gene TRBJ1-2; TRBD1 matches at 8 bases. The length of the CDR3 is 15 residues. Per the germline V gene, CDR1 is MGHDK and CDR2 is SYGVNS. Unmatched junction bases numbered 13, after V lost 5 bases and J lost 8 bases.

This clone was seen only once. The V call is TRBV6-2 or TRBV6-3, the J call TRBJ2-3; 7 nucleotides line up with TRBD1. Germline V lookup: CDR1 MNHEY, CDR2 SVGEGT. CDR3 length: 16 residues. Trimming at V came to 0 bases and at J to 0 bases, leaving 3 bases not matched to a gene. The CDR3 reads CASSYSRDSSTDTQYF. The CDR3 nucleotides read TGTGCCAGCAGTTACTCCAGGGACAGCAGCACAGATACGCAGTATTTT.

This clone occurred once. This sequence joins TRBV6-4 and TRBJ2-1, with TRBD2 matching 8 bases. Trimming cost V 6 bases and J 7 bases; bases outside gene matches: 11. The germline V gene encodes CDR1 MRHNA and CDR2 SNTAGT. This CDR3 spans 15 amino acids. The CDR3 DNA follows: TGTGCCAGCAGCCGGGAGGGTTACGGGGCGAATGAGCAGTTCTTC. This encodes CASSREGYGANEQFF.

The chain carries TRBV7-8 and TRBJ1-2, with 10 nucleotides matching TRBD1. The ends lost 2 bases at V and 9 bases at J; junction bases unmatched: 3. The length of the CDR3 is 13 residues. CDR1 and CDR2 from the germline V gene are SGHVS and FQNEAQ. CDR3 region: CASSLSGQGSYTF. The CDR3 coding sequence is TGTGCCAGCAGCTTATCGGGACAGGGGAGCTACACCTTC.

The chain combines TRBV7-2 with TRBJ1-1, with D perhaps TRBD1 (5 bases). V was trimmed by 4 bases and J by 2 bases, leaving 14 bases between them. There are 15 residues in the CDR3. Germline loops: CDR1 SGHTA, CDR2 FQGNSA. DNA for the CDR3: TGTGCCAGCAGCTCTCAGGGATTGGGCAACACTGAAGCTTTCTTT. It translates to CASSSQGLGNTEAFF.

This clone was counted once. V and J are TRBV3-1 (or the pseudogene TRBV3-2) and TRBJ1-3; TRBD1 might be the D (5 bases). The germline V and J ends were trimmed by 4 bases and 1 base, with 11 bases remaining between them. The germline V gene encodes CDR1 LGHDT and CDR2 YNNKEL (reference sequence). The CDR3 runs 15 residues. DNA for the CDR3: TGTGCCAGCAGCCCCCAGGGTGGATCTGGAAACACCATATATTTT. Translated, it gives CASSPQGGSGNTIYF.

The rearrangement uses TRBV5-1 and TRBJ2-5; no clear D. V was clipped by 0 bases and J by 3 bases, with 12 bases between them. From germline, CDR1 is SGHRS and CDR2 YFSETQ. The length of the CDR3 is 15 residues. In DNA, the CDR3 is TGCGCCAGCAGCTTGGCCGGCCCCCCAGAAGAGACCCAGTACTTC. Translation: CASSLAGPPEETQYF. The full variable domain, in which reference TRBV5-1 and TRBJ2-5 provide the parts outside the CDR3, is KAGVTQTPRYLIKTRGQQVTLSCSPISGHRSVSWYQQTPGQGLQFLFEYFSETQRNKGNFPGRFSGRQFSNSRSEMNVSTLELGDSALYLCASSLAGPPEETQYFGPGTRLLVL.

The CDR3 coding sequence is TGCGCCAGCAGCCAAGGAGACAGGGGGCGAGAGACCCAGTACTTC. This gives the protein CASSQGDRGRETQYF. The gene calls are TRBV4-3 and TRBJ2-5; 10 bases fit TRBD1. Germline CDR1 and CDR2: LGHNA and YSLEER. The V and J ends lost 1 base and 4 bases, in that order; junction bases with no gene match: 3. There are 15 residues in the CDR3.

The V gene is TRBV21-1, the J gene TRBJ2-7; TRBD2, the D gene given by the table, was not confirmed from the DNA. TRBV21-1 corresponds to a pseudogene. The CDR3 consists of 16 residues. The CDR3, as DNA: TGTGCCAGCAGCAAGGCTGATGGGACTAGCGGCTACGAGCAGTACGTC. The encoded protein is CASSKADGTSGYEQYV.

The chain joins TRBV7-2 to TRBJ2-5; no reliable D call. This CDR3 has 12 residues. Germline CDR1 SGHTA, CDR2 FQGNSA. The V gene lost 5 bases and the J gene lost 8 bases, with 12 bases spanning the gap. The CDR3 DNA is TGTGCCAGCAGCCCACAATCGGGCACCCAGTACTTC. This gives the protein CASSPQSGTQYF.

This chain uses TRBV30 with TRBJ1-5, with 7 bases identical to TRBD1. Unmatched junction bases numbered 5, after V lost 0 bases and J lost 3 bases. The CDR3 sequence is 15 residues long. Looked up from germline, CDR1 is GTSNPN and CDR2 is SVGIG (reference sequence). The CDR3 DNA reads TGTGCCTGGAGTGTACCGGACAGGCTCAATCAGCCCCAGCATTTT. Translating it yields CAWSVPDRLNQPQHF.

V is TRBV5-1 and J is TRBJ1-1; 7 nucleotides match TRBD1. This CDR3 contains 15 residues. Trimming cost V 4 bases and J 1 base; bases outside gene matches: 7. CDR1 and CDR2 from the germline V gene are SGHRS and YFSETQ. The CDR3 loop reads CASSPLQGTNTEAFF. The CDR3 DNA follows: TGCGCCAGCAGCCCCCTACAGGGGACGAACACTGAAGCTTTCTTT. Full variable domain (missing parts from reference TRBV5-1 and TRBJ1-1): KAGVTQTPRYLIKTRGQQVTLSCSPISGHRSVSWYQQTPGQGLQFLFEYFSETQRNKGNFPGRFSGRQFSNSRSEMNVSTLELGDSALYLCASSPLQGTNTEAFFGQGTRLTVV.

The J gene is TRBJ2-7, the V gene TRBV7-9; TRBD1 agrees at 9 bases. This CDR3 has 14 residues. Per the germline V gene, CDR1 is SEHNR and CDR2 is FQNEAQ (reference sequence). With V trimmed by 3 bases and J by 1 base, 1 base remained unmatched. CDR3 nucleotide sequence: TGTGCCAGCAGCTTTGGGACAGGGTCCTACGAGCAGTACGTC. Its translation: CASSFGTGSYEQYV.

CDR3 region: CASSLPPGQQNTEAFF. CDR3 bases: TGTGCCAGCAGCTTACCTCCGGGACAGCAGAACACTGAAGCTTTCTTT. The V and J genes are TRBV7-8 and TRBJ1-1, with 7 bases aligning to TRBD1. V lost 2 bases, J lost 1 base, and 7 bases stayed unmatched. This CDR3 is 16 amino acids long. CDR1 is SGHVS and CDR2 is FQNEAQ in the germline V gene.

The chain combines TRBV4-2 with TRBJ1-3; a weak D match, TRBD1 (6 bases). V was cut by 4 bases and J by 1 base, with 11 bases left in between. Germline V gene sequence: CDR1 LGHNA, CDR2 YNFKEQ. This CDR3 comprises 15 residues. This CDR3 reads CASSRNRESGNTIYF. The CDR3 DNA reads TGTGCCAGCAGCCGAAACAGGGAATCTGGAAACACCATATATTTT.

The V and J genes are TRBV3-1 (or the pseudogene TRBV3-2) and TRBJ1-6, with D uncertain. This CDR3 region has 14 residues. Trimming cost V 2 bases and J 10 bases, with 12 bases left between them. CDR1 LGHDT and CDR2 YNNKEL come from the germline V gene (reference sequence). The DNA for the CDR3 is TGTGCCAGCAGCCAAAACAGCTATTCCTCACCCCTCCACTTT. It translates to CASSQNSYSSPLHF.

The chain employs TRBV7-9 and TRBJ2-6; TRBD1 matches at 10 bases. V lost 4 bases, J lost 3 bases, and 9 bases stayed unmatched. Germline loops: CDR1 SEHNR, CDR2 FQNEAQ (reference sequence). This CDR3 has 18 amino acids. The CDR3 sequence: CASSYRDRGFGGANVLTF. For the CDR3, the DNA is TGTGCCAGCAGCTACCGGGACAGGGGATTTGGTGGGGCCAACGTCCTGACTTTC.

This chain links TRBV6-6 with TRBJ2-1; 13 positions match TRBD2. V trimming: 5 bases; J trimming: 4 bases; junction bases outside the gene matches: 5. The CDR3 loop spans 16 amino acids. Germline V gene sequence: CDR1 MNHNY, CDR2 SVGAGI (reference sequence). CDR3: CASSGRTSGGYNEQFF. CDR3 nucleotides: TGTGCCAGCAGTGGGAGGACTAGCGGGGGATACAATGAGCAGTTCTTC.